Listed here are 32 T cell receptor beta chains from one sample, sequenced in a study of blood T cell repertoires in COVID-19. Sequenced by immunoSEQ multiplex PCR; TCRdb stores in-frame clones only, minus some. Here the sample spans about 240,000 clones, roughly 83% being singletons. The specimen was peripheral blood. Receptor source: an elderly woman with acute or convalescent COVID-19.

This rearrangement joins TRBV18 to TRBJ2-3; D is unclear. The ends were cut back, 2 bases at V and 6 bases at J, with 12 bases in the middle. The V gene's germline CDR1 is KGHSH and CDR2 LQKENI. The CDR3 covers 14 residues. The chain's CDR3 is CASSPLAESDTQYF. The DNA of the CDR3 is TGTGCCAGCTCACCATTGGCCGAATCGGATACGCAGTATTTT.

This clone occurred once. V gene TRBV2 combines with J gene TRBJ2-3; a weak D match, TRBD1 (5 bases). The CDR3 spans 15 residues. Deletions cut 7 bases from V and 4 bases from J, with 18 bases between. Per the germline V gene, CDR1 is SNHLY and CDR2 is FYNNEI. CDR3 sequence (DNA): TGTGCCAGCATCCAGGGTCAATTTGGCGCAGATACGCAGTATTTT. Translation: CASIQGQFGADTQYF.

In this sample, this clone is large. The chain employs TRBV2 and TRBJ1-5; TRBD1 matches at 9 bases. The CDR3 extends over 18 amino acids. CDR1 and CDR2 (germline): SNHLY, FYNNEI. V lost 2 bases, J lost 2 bases, and 10 bases stayed unmatched. The CDR3 protein is CASSENRGLSLGNQPQHF. As DNA, the CDR3 is TGTGCCAGCAGTGAAAACAGGGGGCTAAGTTTAGGCAATCAGCCCCAGCATTTT.

This chain joins TRBV11-3 and TRBJ2-1; maybe TRBD2 (5 bases). The V end was cut by 0 bases, the J end by 0 bases, with 15 bases between. This CDR3 spans 18 amino acids. CDR1 and CDR2 from the germline V gene are SGHNT and YENEEA. CDR3 nucleotide sequence: TGTGCCAGCAGCTTAGAGGGCCGGGATTCGAGCTCCTACAATGAGCAGTTCTTC. Translating it yields CASSLEGRDSSSYNEQFF.

The J gene is TRBJ2-7, the V gene TRBV10-3, with D tentatively TRBD1 (5 bases). The V gene's germline CDR1 is ENHRY and CDR2 SYGVKD. Trimming took off 3 bases at V and 8 bases at J, with 17 bases between the two ends. The CDR3 totals 14 residues. The CDR3 DNA is TGTGCCATCAGTGACAGGCAGGGTGAGCGCAAGCAGTACTTC. Encoded protein: CAISDRQGERKQYF.

The chain joins TRBV3-1 (or the pseudogene TRBV3-2) to TRBJ1-6, with 7 bases aligning to TRBD1. V was clipped by 4 bases and J by 3 bases; unmatched bases: 3. There are 15 residues in the CDR3. CDR1 LGHDT and CDR2 YNNKEL come from the germline V gene (reference sequence). CDR3 nucleotide sequence: TGTGCCAGCAGCCCAGGGGGTTACTATAATTCACCCCTCCACTTT. Translated: CASSPGGYYNSPLHF.

This clone was counted a few times. The V gene is TRBV28, the J gene TRBJ1-5; 8 positions agree with TRBD1. This CDR3 comprises 17 residues. Germline lookup yields CDR1 MDHEN and CDR2 SYDVKM. V lost 7 bases, J lost 2 bases, and 13 bases stayed unmatched. The CDR3 sequence: CASTPGQDKLGNQPQHF. The CDR3 nucleotides read TGTGCCAGCACTCCGGGACAGGATAAACTGGGCAATCAGCCCCAGCATTTT.

V is TRBV30 and J is TRBJ2-7, with D unresolved. Germline V gene sequence: CDR1 GTSNPN, CDR2 SVGIG (reference sequence). Trimming shortened V by 2 bases and J by 2 bases, and 7 bases separated the two germline ends. The length of the CDR3 is 12 residues. The CDR3 bases are TGTGCCTGGAGTCTGGTAGCCTACGAGCAGTACTTC. It is translated as CAWSLVAYEQYF. The complete variable domain, with remaining parts taken from reference TRBV30 and TRBJ2-7, reads SQTIHQWPATLVQPVGSPLSLECTVEGTSNPNLYWYRQAAGRGLQLLFYSVGIGQISSEVPQNLSASRPQDRQFILSSKKLLLSDSGFYLCAWSLVAYEQYFGPGTRLTVT.

V and J are TRBV7-2 and TRBJ1-6; D call uncertain. This CDR3 contains 15 residues. Germline values: CDR1 SGHTA, CDR2 FQGNSA. V was clipped by 0 bases and J by 6 bases, with 9 bases between them. The CDR3 sequence: CASSLAGVFNSPLHF. CDR3 coding DNA: TGTGCCAGCAGCTTAGCGGGAGTGTTTAATTCACCCCTCCACTTT.

V gene TRBV19 combines with J gene TRBJ1-2, with D perhaps TRBD1 (5 bases). The V gene lost 7 bases and the J gene lost 8 bases, with 17 bases spanning the gap. The CDR3 consists of 13 residues. Germline V gene data show CDR1 as LNHDA and CDR2 as SQIVND (reference sequence). The CDR3 coding sequence is TGTGCCAGTACGATTTATAGGGACTCCGGCTACACCTTC. It encodes CASTIYRDSGYTF.

This chain links TRBV19 with TRBJ2-5, with D maybe TRBD1 (5 bases). The V end lost 5 bases, the J end lost 5 bases, and 12 bases lay between the germline ends. CDR1 is LNHDA and CDR2 is SQIVND in the germline V gene (reference sequence). This CDR3 contains 13 residues. The CDR3 DNA reads TGTGCCAGTAGTTGGGGCCCGGTTGAGACCCAGTACTTC. This translates into CASSWGPVETQYF.

The chain links TRBV30 to TRBJ2-5; tentative D call: TRBD1 (5 bases). The V end lost 2 bases, the J end lost 5 bases, and 9 bases lay between the germline ends. The CDR3 consists of 12 residues. Germline loops: CDR1 GTSNPN, CDR2 SVGIG (reference sequence). CDR3 DNA: TGTGCCTGGAGTCCAGACAGCGAGACCCAGTACTTC. It is translated as CAWSPDSETQYF. Based on the CDR3 plus reference TRBV30 and TRBJ2-5, the full variable domain is SQTIHQWPATLVQPVGSPLSLECTVEGTSNPNLYWYRQAAGRGLQLLFYSVGIGQISSEVPQNLSASRPQDRQFILSSKKLLLSDSGFYLCAWSPDSETQYFGPGTRLLVL.

The chain carries TRBV6-5 and TRBJ2-7; 7 nucleotides match TRBD1. Per germline, CDR1 MNHEY and CDR2 SVGAGI. The ends lost 0 bases at V and 4 bases at J; junction bases unmatched: 9. The CDR3 consists of 16 residues. CDR3 nucleotide sequence: TGTGCCAGCAGTTACTCTACCGGGACAGAAGCTTACGAGCAGTACTTC. It encodes CASSYSTGTEAYEQYF.

Comments on this clone: Other DNA sequences of this sample code for an identical CDR3. This chain uses TRBV5-1 with TRBJ2-7; TRBD1 matches 9 bases. The CDR3 totals 14 residues. After removal of 3 bases from V and 1 base from J, the junction contained 2 bases not matched to a gene. Germline V CDR1 and CDR2: SGHRS, YFSETQ. The CDR3 region is CASSSTGGSYEQYF. In DNA form, the CDR3 reads TGCGCCAGCAGCTCGACAGGGGGTTCCTACGAGCAGTACTTC. The complete variable domain, with remaining parts taken from reference TRBV5-1 and TRBJ2-7, reads KAGVTQTPRYLIKTRGQQVTLSCSPISGHRSVSWYQQTPGQGLQFLFEYFSETQRNKGNFPGRFSGRQFSNSRSEMNVSTLELGDSALYLCASSSTGGSYEQYFGPGTRLTVT.

The J gene is TRBJ2-2, the V gene TRBV11-3, with TRBD1 identical over 8 bases. The J segment lost 4 bases and the V segment lost 3 bases, leaving 1 base of the junction unmatched. CDR1 and CDR2 from the germline V gene are SGHNT and YENEEA. CDR3 length: 14 residues. The CDR3 protein is CASSLTGVTGELFF. CDR3 nucleotides: TGTGCCAGCAGCTTGACAGGGGTCACCGGGGAGCTGTTTTTT.

The chain recombines TRBV6-5 with TRBJ1-1; 7 bases align to TRBD1. The V and J ends lost 8 bases and 0 bases, in that order; junction bases with no gene match: 0. CDR1 and CDR2 (germline): MNHEY, SVGAGI. The CDR3 covers 12 residues. The CDR3 DNA reads as TGTGCCAGCGACAGGGTGAACACTGAAGCTTTCTTT. This translates into CASDRVNTEAFF.

This chain joins TRBV12-3 or TRBV12-4 and TRBJ2-1; perhaps TRBD1 as D (6 bases). The V end was cut by 8 bases, the J end by 8 bases, with 16 bases between. This CDR3 comprises 13 residues. The chain's CDR3 is CASGDLGHHEQFF. The CDR3 DNA is TGTGCCAGCGGCGACCTGGGACATCATGAGCAGTTCTTC.

The genes are TRBV4-2 and TRBJ1-1; TRBD1 matches at 9 bases. The CDR3 consists of 15 residues. V lost 4 bases and J lost 4; bases outside the gene matches: 7. Germline assignment: CDR1 LGHNA and CDR2 YNFKEQ. This CDR3 reads CASSRLQGAGTEAFF. Written as DNA, the CDR3 is TGTGCCAGCAGCCGCTTACAGGGGGCCGGCACTGAAGCTTTCTTT.

This chain's CDR3 is CASSILGQGAANYGYTF. The CDR3 bases are TGTGCCAGTAGTATACTGGGACAGGGGGCCGCTAACTATGGCTACACCTTC. This rearrangement joins TRBV19 to TRBJ1-2, with 12 bases aligning to TRBD1. The length of the CDR3 is 17 residues. V lost 2 bases, J lost 0 bases, and 4 bases stayed unmatched. Germline V lookup: CDR1 LNHDA, CDR2 SQIVND (reference sequence).

This clone was counted a few times. The V call is TRBV28, the J call TRBJ1-1, with a possible D match to TRBD1 (6 bases). This CDR3 has 15 amino acids. The V end lost 5 bases, the J end lost 3 bases, and 16 bases lay between the germline ends. CDR1 is MDHEN and CDR2 is SYDVKM in the germline V gene. The CDR3 is CASSDSDRRYTEAFF. The DNA of the CDR3 is TGTGCCAGCAGTGACTCCGACAGGCGCTACACTGAAGCTTTCTTT. The full variable domain, completed using reference TRBV28 and TRBJ1-1, is DVKVTQSSRYLVKRTGEKVFLECVQDMDHENMFWYRQDPGLGLRLIYFSYDVKMKEKGDIPEGYSVSREKKERFSLILESASTNQTSMYLCASSDSDRRYTEAFFGQGTRLTVV.

The chain joins TRBV6-5 to TRBJ1-6; maybe TRBD1 (6 bases). Germline V gene sequence: CDR1 MNHEY, CDR2 SVGAGI. The CDR3 extends over 15 amino acids. Trimming shortened V by 9 bases and J by 6 bases, and 18 bases separated the two germline ends. The CDR3 loop is CASRHWTDFNSPLHF. The CDR3 nucleotides read TGTGCCAGTCGACACTGGACAGACTTTAATTCACCCCTCCACTTT.

The rearrangement uses TRBV11-2 and TRBJ1-2, with D possibly TRBD1 on 5 matching bases. CDR3 length: 13 residues. The V end was cut by 3 bases, the J end by 7 bases, with 12 bases between. The germline V gene encodes CDR1 SGHAT and CDR2 FQNNGV. The DNA of the CDR3 is TGTGCCAGCAGCTTCGAGGGACTGAGTGGCTACACCTTC. As protein: CASSFEGLSGYTF.

The chain joins TRBV24-1 to TRBJ2-2; D is unresolved. The germline V and J ends were trimmed by 4 bases and 0 bases, with 2 bases remaining between them. This CDR3 comprises 13 residues. The germline gives CDR1 KGHDR, CDR2 SFDVKD. This CDR3 is CATSDTNTGELFF. CDR3 DNA: TGTGCCACCAGTGACACGAACACCGGGGAGCTGTTTTTT.

The chain has TRBV15 and TRBJ1-1, with unresolved D. Germline CDR1 LNHNV, CDR2 YYDKDF (reference sequence). The ends were cut back, 0 bases at V and 0 bases at J, with 8 bases in the middle. The CDR3 covers 15 residues. The CDR3: CATSRDGQLNTEAFF. The DNA of the CDR3 is TGTGCCACCAGCAGAGATGGGCAGTTGAACACTGAAGCTTTCTTT.

The count of this clone is one. The V and J genes are TRBV19 and TRBJ2-1; 12 nucleotides align to TRBD2. The CDR3 is made up of 15 amino acids. After removal of 2 bases from V and 10 bases from J, the junction contained 6 bases not matched to a gene. CDR1 is LNHDA and CDR2 is SQIVND in the germline V gene (reference sequence). The CDR3 reads CASSILAGGPGEQFF. DNA for the CDR3: TGTGCCAGTAGTATACTAGCGGGGGGGCCCGGGGAGCAGTTCTTC. Complete variable domain (other parts from reference TRBV19 and TRBJ2-1): DGGITQSPKYLFRKEGQNVTLSCEQNLNHDAMYWYRQDPGQGLRLIYYSQIVNDFQKGDIAEGYSVSREKKESFPLTVTSAQKNPTAFYLCASSILAGGPGEQFFGPGTRLTVL.

The V and J genes are TRBV7-9 and TRBJ2-7; 9 nucleotides align to TRBD1. The CDR3 is made up of 15 amino acids. Losses at the gene ends were 4 bases for V and 2 bases for J; bases not matched to a gene: 6. Germline assignment: CDR1 SEHNR and CDR2 FQNEAQ (reference sequence). CDR3 residues: CASSSGTGKTYEQYF. Here the CDR3 DNA reads TGTGCCAGCAGCTCCGGGACAGGGAAGACCTACGAGCAGTACTTC. The full variable domain, rest sourced from reference TRBV7-9 and TRBJ2-7, is DTGVSQNPRHKITKRGQNVTFRCDPISEHNRLYWYRQTLGQGPEFLTYFQNEAQLEKSRLLSDRFSAERPKGSFSTLEIQRTEQGDSAMYLCASSSGTGKTYEQYFGPGTRLTVT.

V is TRBV2 and J is TRBJ2-7; tentatively, D is TRBD1 (6 bases). V lost 11 bases and J lost 3, with 17 bases in between. Germline V gene lookup returns CDR1 SNHLY and CDR2 FYNNEI. CDR3 length equals 13 residues. CDR3 sequence: CASGQSRLYEQYF. The DNA for the CDR3 is TGTGCCTCCGGACAGTCGAGGCTCTACGAGCAGTACTTC.

This chain uses TRBV19 with TRBJ1-1; 9 bases are a match to TRBD1. CDR1 is LNHDA and CDR2 is SQIVND in the germline V gene (reference sequence). The junction had 11 bases not matched to a gene; V was cut back by 5 bases and J by 4 bases. This CDR3 is built from 16 residues. The CDR3 reads CASSAPSGQGLTEAFF. CDR3 in DNA: TGTGCCAGTAGTGCCCCTTCGGGACAGGGCCTCACTGAAGCTTTCTTT.

The rearrangement joins TRBV24-1 to TRBJ2-1; maybe TRBD1 (6 bases). This CDR3 has 16 amino acids. CDR1 and CDR2 from the germline V gene are KGHDR and SFDVKD. Between the trimmed V and J ends, which lost 6 bases and 9 bases, there was a span of 23 bases. The CDR3 DNA reads TGTGCCACCAGTCCCAAGCAGGGGAGTATTAACGGTGAGCAGTTCTTC. Its translation: CATSPKQGSINGEQFF.

The rearrangement links TRBV2 to TRBJ1-6; D gene uncertain. V shed 0 bases and J shed 0 bases, with 6 bases lying between them. The CDR3 sequence is 16 residues long. CDR1 is SNHLY and CDR2 is FYNNEI in the germline V gene. The CDR3 sequence is CASSEAVGSYNSPLHF. CDR3 DNA: TGTGCCAGCAGTGAAGCGGTCGGCTCCTATAATTCACCCCTCCACTTT.

The chain joins TRBV5-1 to TRBJ2-1, with 9 nucleotides matching TRBD1. The CDR3 is 14 amino acids. The V and J ends lost 4 bases and 5 bases, in that order; junction bases with no gene match: 4. The germline CDR1 and CDR2 sequences are SGHRS and YFSETQ. CDR3 amino acids: CASSPGTGNNEQFF. In DNA, the CDR3 is TGCGCCAGCAGCCCCGGGACAGGGAACAATGAGCAGTTCTTC. Supplemented by reference TRBV5-1 and TRBJ2-1, the full variable domain reads KAGVTQTPRYLIKTRGQQVTLSCSPISGHRSVSWYQQTPGQGLQFLFEYFSETQRNKGNFPGRFSGRQFSNSRSEMNVSTLELGDSALYLCASSPGTGNNEQFFGPGTRLTVL.

The chain links TRBV14 to TRBJ2-2, with a tentative D call TRBD1 (5 bases). The CDR3 has 16 amino acids. Germline CDR1 and CDR2: SGHDN and FVKESK. Trimming cost V 2 bases and J 0 bases, with 10 bases left between them. As DNA, the CDR3 is TGTGCCAGCAGCCAAAGGGGCTTAGCGAACACCGGGGAGCTGTTTTTT. This encodes CASSQRGLANTGELFF.